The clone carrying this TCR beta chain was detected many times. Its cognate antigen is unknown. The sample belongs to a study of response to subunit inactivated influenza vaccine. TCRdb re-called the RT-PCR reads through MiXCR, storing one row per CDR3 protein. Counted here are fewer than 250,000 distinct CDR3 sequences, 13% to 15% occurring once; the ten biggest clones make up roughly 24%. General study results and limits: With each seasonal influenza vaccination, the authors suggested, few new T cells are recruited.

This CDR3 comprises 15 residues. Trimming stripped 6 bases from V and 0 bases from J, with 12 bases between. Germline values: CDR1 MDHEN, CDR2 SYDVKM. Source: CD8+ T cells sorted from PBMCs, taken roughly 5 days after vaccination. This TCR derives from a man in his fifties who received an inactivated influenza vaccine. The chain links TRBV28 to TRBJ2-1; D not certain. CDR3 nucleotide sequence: TGTGCCAGCAGCCGGCTAGACTTCTCCTACAATGAGCAGTTCTTC. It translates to CASSRLDFSYNEQFF.